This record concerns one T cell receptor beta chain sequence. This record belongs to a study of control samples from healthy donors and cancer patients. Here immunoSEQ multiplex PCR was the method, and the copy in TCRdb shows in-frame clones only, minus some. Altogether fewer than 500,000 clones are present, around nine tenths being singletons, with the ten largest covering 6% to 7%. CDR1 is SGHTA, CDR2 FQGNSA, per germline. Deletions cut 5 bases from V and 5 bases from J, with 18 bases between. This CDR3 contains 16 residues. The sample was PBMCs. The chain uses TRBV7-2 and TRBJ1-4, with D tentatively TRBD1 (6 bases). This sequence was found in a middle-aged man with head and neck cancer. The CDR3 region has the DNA TGTGCCAGCAGCCAAACGGGGGCGGTGGGGAATGAAAAACTGTTTTTT. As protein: CASSQTGAVGNEKLFF.